Below, 5 T cell receptor beta chains from the same sample are listed, as sequenced in a study of cytomegalovirus exposure and HLA in healthy donors. The PCR contained 60 Vbeta and 13 Jbeta primers. Method: immunoSEQ multiplex PCR; TCRdb's copy keeps in-frame clones and lacks some. The data contain 95,000 or so clones, about 75% of them singletons. The sequenced sample consisted of PBMCs. All receptors derive from a woman between 40 and 50 years old in good health and CMV-seronegative.

The chain carries TRBV7-8 and TRBJ1-3, with no clear D. The V end lost 3 bases, the J end lost 0 bases, and 9 bases lay between the germline ends. CDR1 is SGHVS, CDR2 FQNEAQ, per germline. This CDR3 has 15 residues. Here the CDR3 reads CASSFTQDSGNTIYF. The DNA of the CDR3 is TGTGCCAGCAGCTTCACTCAGGACTCTGGAAACACCATATATTTT.

J is TRBJ2-5 and V is TRBV19, with D perhaps matching TRBD2 (5 bases). From germline, CDR1 is LNHDA and CDR2 SQIVND (reference sequence). Trimming took off 5 bases at V and 9 bases at J, with 22 bases between the two ends. CDR3 length: 15 residues. CDR3 loop: CASSPSSAGDSSQYF. DNA for the CDR3: TGTGCCAGTAGTCCATCGAGCGCCGGGGATTCGTCCCAGTACTTC.

The V call is TRBV5-1, the J call TRBJ1-6, with 7 bases aligning to TRBD1. This CDR3 comprises 14 residues. Trimming cost V 4 bases and J 7 bases; bases outside gene matches: 5. CDR1 SGHRS and CDR2 YFSETQ come from the germline V gene. The CDR3 DNA is TGCGCCAGCAGCGGGGGGACAGTCAATTCACCCCTCCACTTT. It codes for CASSGGTVNSPLHF. The whole variable domain, filled in from reference TRBV5-1 and TRBJ1-6, reads KAGVTQTPRYLIKTRGQQVTLSCSPISGHRSVSWYQQTPGQGLQFLFEYFSETQRNKGNFPGRFSGRQFSNSRSEMNVSTLELGDSALYLCASSGGTVNSPLHFGNGTRLTVT.

About this clone: Other nucleotide sequences in the sample specify the same CDR3. V gene TRBV18 combines with J gene TRBJ2-1; possibly TRBD1 for D (5 bases). Germline values: CDR1 KGHSH, CDR2 LQKENI. The V and J ends lost 3 bases and 6 bases respectively, with 6 bases between them. CDR3 size: 12 residues. DNA of the CDR3: TGTGCCAGCTCACCGCAGGGCAATGAGCAGTTCTTC. Protein: CASSPQGNEQFF.

The V call is TRBV2, the J call TRBJ1-5; D remains unclear. The CDR3 runs to 15 residues. Germline V gene data show CDR1 as SNHLY and CDR2 as FYNNEI. V lost 7 bases and J 9 bases, leaving 22 bases between the germline ends. DNA of the CDR3: TGTGCCAGCACCTTCCGCGACAACGCCGGAGGGCCCCAGCATTTT. This gives the protein CASTFRDNAGGPQHF.